Following are 16 T cell receptor beta chains from one sample sequenced in a study of blood T cell repertoires in COVID-19. Method: immunoSEQ multiplex PCR; TCRdb's copy keeps in-frame clones and lacks some. Of about 190,000 clones listed, roughly 80% are singletons. Sequencing was performed on peripheral blood. The receptor source for this set is a woman in her thirties or forties with acute or convalescent COVID-19.

The chain carries TRBV3-1 (or the pseudogene TRBV3-2) and TRBJ2-1; TRBD2 agrees at 8 bases. The V gene's germline CDR1 is LGHDT and CDR2 YNNKEL (reference sequence). The CDR3 sequence is 18 residues long. Trimming at V came to 1 base and at J to 9 bases, leaving 17 bases not matched to a gene. CDR3 DNA sequence: TGTGCCAGCAGCCAAGGATTTGATAGCGGGATAAAAAGAGGTGAGCAGTTCTTC. Its protein is CASSQGFDSGIKRGEQFF.

V is TRBV13 and J is TRBJ1-2; D unresolved. Between the trimmed V and J ends, which lost 5 bases and 4 bases, there was a span of 20 bases. The CDR3 has 16 amino acids. Germline loops: CDR1 PRHDT, CDR2 FYEKMQ (reference sequence). The CDR3 sequence is CASSPTWEDLGYGYTF. CDR3 DNA sequence: TGTGCCAGCAGCCCCACCTGGGAGGACTTGGGCTATGGCTACACCTTC.

This chain uses TRBV10-3 with TRBJ2-3; 10 bases agree with TRBD2. Trimming cost V 10 bases and J 5 bases; bases outside gene matches: 15. The germline V gene encodes CDR1 ENHRY and CDR2 SYGVKD. This CDR3 is built from 16 residues. As DNA, the CDR3 is TGTGCCACCTCCATGGTAGCGGGAGGCGGGGGAGATACGCAGTATTTT. It translates to CATSMVAGGGGDTQYF.

The chain has TRBV2 and TRBJ1-4, with 8 bases identical to TRBD1. V dropped 5 bases and J dropped 7; count of bases not matched to a gene: 9. This CDR3 contains 15 residues. Germline V lookup: CDR1 SNHLY, CDR2 FYNNEI. This chain's CDR3 is CASSPQGARGEKLFF. CDR3 in DNA: TGTGCCAGCAGTCCTCAGGGGGCACGGGGTGAAAAACTGTTTTTT.

This clone was seen a handful of times. This chain connects TRBV2 to TRBJ1-5; 8 bases map to TRBD1. Germline CDR1 reads SNHLY; CDR2 reads FYNNEI. Trimming cost V 3 bases and J 5 bases; bases outside gene matches: 3. This CDR3 has 14 residues. CDR3 DNA: TGTGCCAGCAGTGACCAGGGGGCCGATCAGCCCCAGCATTTT. Amino acids: CASSDQGADQPQHF.

This chain joins TRBV7-6 and TRBJ2-3; maybe TRBD2 (5 bases). The CDR3 has 16 amino acids. V lost 2 bases to trimming and J lost 2 bases, with 14 bases between them. The germline gives CDR1 SGHVS, CDR2 FNYEAQ. Here the CDR3 reads CASSLTERKNTDTQYF. Written as DNA, the CDR3 is TGTGCCAGCAGCTTAACTGAGCGGAAGAACACAGATACGCAGTATTTT.

V is TRBV3-1 (or the pseudogene TRBV3-2) and J is TRBJ2-1; a possible D gene is TRBD2 (7 bases). The V and J ends lost 3 bases and 8 bases respectively, with 14 bases between them. The germline gives CDR1 LGHDT, CDR2 YNNKEL (reference sequence). The CDR3 contains 14 residues. CDR3 in DNA: TGTGCCAGCAGCCAGGGGGGGCCGTCGTATGAGCAGTTCTTC. This encodes CASSQGGPSYEQFF.

The chain combines TRBV3-1 (or the pseudogene TRBV3-2) with TRBJ1-3; possibly TRBD1 for D (5 bases). CDR1 is LGHDT, CDR2 YNNKEL, per germline (reference sequence). Trimming took off 1 base at V and 7 bases at J, with 14 bases between the two ends. This CDR3 has 15 residues. The CDR3 loop is CASSQGDWVGNTIYF. The CDR3 region has the DNA TGTGCCAGCAGCCAAGGGGACTGGGTGGGGAACACCATATATTTT.

This rearrangement joins TRBV29-1 to TRBJ2-5, with D perhaps matching TRBD1 (6 bases). Trimming took 5 bases from V and 5 from J, leaving 12 bases between them. This CDR3 comprises 12 residues. Germline-derived CDR1 and CDR2 are SQVTM and ANQGSEA. The CDR3 here is CSVSGTTETQYF. The CDR3 nucleotides are TGCAGCGTTTCCGGGACAACGGAGACCCAGTACTTC.

This clone was counted a few times. Other DNA sequences in this specimen translate into the identical CDR3. The chain is built from TRBV19 and TRBJ2-3; 14 nucleotides line up with TRBD2. The V and J ends lost 1 base and 3 bases, in that order; junction bases with no gene match: 0. CDR3 size: 16 residues. From germline, CDR1 is LNHDA and CDR2 SQIVND (reference sequence). The CDR3 loop is CASSIGLAGGTDTQYF. CDR3 in DNA: TGTGCCAGTAGTATAGGACTAGCGGGGGGGACAGATACGCAGTATTTT.

The V and J genes are TRBV4-1 and TRBJ1-6, with no clear D. V lost 4 bases and J lost 7, with 14 bases in between. This CDR3 region has 15 residues. Germline V lookup: CDR1 MGHRA, CDR2 YSYEKL. CDR3 amino acids: CASSLSGSQNSPLHF. The CDR3 DNA follows: TGCGCCAGCAGCCTAAGCGGCTCACAAAATTCACCCCTCCACTTT.

The V call is TRBV9, the J call TRBJ2-5; D may be TRBD2 (5 bases). The ends were cut back, 4 bases at V and 1 base at J, with 14 bases in the middle. There are 15 residues in the CDR3. Germline loops: CDR1 SGDLS, CDR2 YYNGEE. CDR3 sequence: CASSTQAGSQETQYF. The CDR3 nucleotides are TGTGCCAGCAGCACCCAGGCGGGCAGCCAAGAGACCCAGTACTTC.

This chain links TRBV2 with TRBJ1-6; 8 positions agree with TRBD1. Germline values: CDR1 SNHLY, CDR2 FYNNEI. The CDR3 totals 14 residues. V shed 6 bases, J shed 7 bases, and the junction held 5 bases outside the gene matches. The DNA of the CDR3 is TGTGCCAGCAGAAGACAGGGGTGGAATTCACCCCTCCACTTT. Translation: CASRRQGWNSPLHF.

This chain joins TRBV10-3 and TRBJ1-4; D possibly corresponds to TRBD1 (5 bases). Trimming cost V 6 bases and J 6 bases, with 11 bases left between them. The CDR3 is 13 amino acids. Germline CDR1 and CDR2: ENHRY and SYGVKD. The CDR3 nucleotides are TGTGCCATCAGCGGGGGTGAAGATGAAAAACTGTTTTTT. Residues: CAISGGEDEKLFF.

This chain connects TRBV25-1 to TRBJ2-2; the match to TRBD2 covers 9 bases. CDR1 MGHDK and CDR2 SYGVNS come from the germline V gene. The CDR3 contains 14 residues. With 5 bases clipped from V and 6 bases from J, the junction kept 4 bases outside the gene matches. CDR3 sequence reads: CASSPRLAAGELFF. The CDR3 DNA reads TGTGCCAGCAGTCCCCGACTAGCGGCCGGGGAGCTGTTTTTT.

This clone appeared a few times. The chain employs TRBV5-1 and TRBJ1-4; unclear D gene. Germline V CDR1 and CDR2: SGHRS, YFSETQ. Trimming pared 1 base from V and 0 bases from J, leaving 7 bases between. The CDR3 loop spans 15 amino acids. The CDR3, as DNA: TGCGCCAGCAGCTTGATCGGGGCAACTAATGAAAAACTGTTTTTT. It codes for CASSLIGATNEKLFF.